The rows below give T cell receptor beta chains drawn from one sample of a study of beta chain features in type 1 diabetes. TCRdb's copy holds only in-frame clones and misses some; the assay was immunoSEQ multiplex PCR. The sample holds 25,000 to 30,000 clones, 56% seen once. The sequenced sample consisted of Tregs from blood. These receptors all come from a young woman with type 1 diabetes. CDR3s leave out the opening cysteine and the closing phenylalanine or tryptophan. Fields, in order: D gene, V gene, J gene, CDR3 protein. D genes are given only for firm matches.

d_gene: TRBD2
v_gene: TRBV7-8
j_gene: TRBJ2-1
CDR3aa: ASRRAGGSLYNEQF

d_gene: TRBD2
v_gene: TRBV9
j_gene: TRBJ2-3
CDR3aa: ASSAHGAGGTDTQY

d_gene: TRBD1
v_gene: TRBV28
j_gene: TRBJ2-7
CDR3aa: AIKQGAREQY

d_gene: .
v_gene: TRBV7-3
j_gene: TRBJ2-6
CDR3aa: ASSLVSLTTSGANVLT

d_gene: TRBD2
v_gene: TRBV6-1
j_gene: TRBJ2-1
CDR3aa: ASSGAGVPPYNEQF

d_gene: TRBD2
v_gene: TRBV7-2
j_gene: TRBJ2-7
CDR3aa: ASSLRSLAGDGQY

d_gene: .
v_gene: TRBV9
j_gene: TRBJ2-1
CDR3aa: ASSVVAYAYNEQF

d_gene: .
v_gene: TRBV5-6
j_gene: TRBJ2-2
CDR3aa: ASSPQGSTNTGELF

d_gene: TRBD2
v_gene: TRBV5-1
j_gene: TRBJ2-1
CDR3aa: ASSLGLAGRNEQF

d_gene: TRBD2
v_gene: TRBV6-5
j_gene: TRBJ2-5
CDR3aa: ASSRLAGVIQY

d_gene: .
v_gene: TRBV7-9
j_gene: TRBJ1-5
CDR3aa: ASSDSSGPQH

d_gene: .
v_gene: TRBV29-1
j_gene: TRBJ2-5
CDR3aa: SVDFSGWGPGLGTQY

d_gene: .
v_gene: TRBV4-3
j_gene: TRBJ2-2
CDR3aa: ASSQDTGTYTGELF

d_gene: .
v_gene: TRBV7-9
j_gene: TRBJ1-3
CDR3aa: ASSLEGFSGNTIY

d_gene: .
v_gene: TRBV29-1
j_gene: TRBJ1-1
CDR3aa: SVPSGGRLATEAF

d_gene: .
v_gene: TRBV7-9
j_gene: TRBJ2-1
CDR3aa: ASSFPGSHNEQF

d_gene: .
v_gene: TRBV9
j_gene: TRBJ2-1
CDR3aa: ASSPDGRTNEQF

d_gene: TRBD2
v_gene: TRBV7-2
j_gene: TRBJ2-1
CDR3aa: ASSLARGSYNEQF

d_gene: TRBD1
v_gene: TRBV19
j_gene: TRBJ2-1
CDR3aa: ASSILNWAGGSNEQF

d_gene: TRBD2
v_gene: TRBV18
j_gene: TRBJ2-2
CDR3aa: ASSPTSGSTGELF

d_gene: .
v_gene: TRBV5-1
j_gene: TRBJ2-1
CDR3aa: ASSSGSTNEQF

d_gene: TRBD1
v_gene: TRBV7-9
j_gene: TRBJ1-2
CDR3aa: ASSPLRVGTGEGYT

d_gene: .
v_gene: TRBV4-2
j_gene: TRBJ2-7
CDR3aa: ASSQTGGHKGLEQY

d_gene: .
v_gene: TRBV11-2
j_gene: TRBJ2-5
CDR3aa: ASSPRPGAQETQY

d_gene: .
v_gene: TRBV19
j_gene: TRBJ1-1
CDR3aa: ASSTQGNTEAF

d_gene: .
v_gene: TRBV6-1
j_gene: TRBJ2-5
CDR3aa: ASGPQETQY

d_gene: .
v_gene: TRBV27
j_gene: TRBJ1-3
CDR3aa: ASSLSHSGNTIY

d_gene: TRBD1
v_gene: TRBV7-2
j_gene: TRBJ2-7
CDR3aa: ASSLGQGNYEQY

d_gene: .
v_gene: TRBV11-3
j_gene: TRBJ2-3
CDR3aa: ASSFIGGPDTQY

d_gene: TRBD2
v_gene: TRBV5-4
j_gene: TRBJ2-1
CDR3aa: ASSSKREAYNEQF

d_gene: .
v_gene: TRBV5-1
j_gene: TRBJ1-5
CDR3aa: ASSLAGGNQPQH

d_gene: .
v_gene: TRBV11-1
j_gene: TRBJ2-3
CDR3aa: ASSLQVTQY

d_gene: TRBD1
v_gene: TRBV28
j_gene: TRBJ1-2
CDR3aa: ASRATGQFYGYT

d_gene: .
v_gene: TRBV6-5
j_gene: TRBJ1-1
CDR3aa: ASRSRGVNTEAF

d_gene: TRBD1
v_gene: TRBV30
j_gene: TRBJ1-2
CDR3aa: AESSGQGIYGYT

d_gene: .
v_gene: TRBV4-2
j_gene: TRBJ1-2
CDR3aa: ASSQRGGVGYT

d_gene: TRBD1
v_gene: TRBV7-2
j_gene: TRBJ1-2
CDR3aa: ASSARQGTYGYT

d_gene: .
v_gene: TRBV9
j_gene: TRBJ2-7
CDR3aa: ASSVNTGPYEQY

d_gene: TRBD1
v_gene: TRBV7-2
j_gene: TRBJ2-1
CDR3aa: ASSSGTVEQF

d_gene: .
v_gene: TRBV7-3
j_gene: TRBJ2-3
CDR3aa: ASSVRGSTDTQY

d_gene: TRBD1
v_gene: TRBV28
j_gene: TRBJ1-5
CDR3aa: ASSIPVGQNNQPQH

d_gene: TRBD2
v_gene: TRBV28
j_gene: TRBJ2-7
CDR3aa: ASRWTSGREQY

d_gene: TRBD1
v_gene: TRBV18
j_gene: TRBJ2-7
CDR3aa: ASSRPVGQVSYEQY

d_gene: TRBD1
v_gene: TRBV28
j_gene: TRBJ2-3
CDR3aa: ASSLDRGPSTDTQY

d_gene: TRBD2
v_gene: TRBV18
j_gene: .
CDR3aa: ASSPGLAGGYEQY

d_gene: TRBD1
v_gene: TRBV4-1
j_gene: TRBJ2-3
CDR3aa: ASSQDGGQATSTDTQY

d_gene: TRBD2
v_gene: TRBV5-1
j_gene: TRBJ2-1
CDR3aa: ASSPQLAGGSNEQF

d_gene: TRBD1
v_gene: TRBV6-5
j_gene: TRBJ1-6
CDR3aa: ASSYGTDNSPLH

d_gene: TRBD2
v_gene: TRBV7-9
j_gene: TRBJ2-1
CDR3aa: ASSLGSGRISEQF

d_gene: .
v_gene: TRBV28
j_gene: TRBJ2-1
CDR3aa: ASISSGTEQF

d_gene: .
v_gene: TRBV27
j_gene: TRBJ2-5
CDR3aa: ASSWGIQETQY